These 13 T cell receptor beta chains were all obtained from the same sample, sequenced in a study of CD8 T cells in ankylosing spondylitis. TCRdb fed the 5' RACE reads into MiXCR, producing one record per CDR3 protein. The profile covers about 52,000 distinct CDR3 sequences, with 7.4% appearing a single time and about 8.1% taken by the ten largest. Sequencing was done on a sample of blood, either unsorted or a sorted T cell fraction (not recorded which). These receptors came from a female donor with ankylosing spondylitis or in good health (not recorded which).

The J gene is TRBJ2-1, the V gene TRBV7-8; TRBD2 aligns across 9 bases. Germline V gene data show CDR1 as SGHVS and CDR2 as FQNEAQ. V dropped 7 bases and J dropped 7; count of bases not matched to a gene: 11. The length of the CDR3 is 15 residues. CDR3 DNA sequence: TGTGCCAGCAACCCCTGGGACCTAGCGGGGAATGAGCAGTTCTTC. Its protein product is CASNPWDLAGNEQFF.

V usage is TRBV11-2 and J usage is TRBJ2-1; 7 bases are a match to TRBD2. Germline CDR1 and CDR2: SGHAT and FQNNGV. Trimming took 1 base from V and 5 from J; bases not matched to a gene: 5. The CDR3 runs 15 residues. CDR3 loop: CASSLGNGGNNEQFF. Here the CDR3 DNA reads TGTGCCAGCAGCTTAGGTAACGGGGGGAACAATGAGCAGTTCTTC.

This clonotype was counted many times. The CDR3 loop is CASSVHGGPENIQYF. CDR3 DNA: TGTGCCAGCAGCGTACACGGGGGGCCGGAAAACATTCAGTACTTC. V gene TRBV9 combines with J gene TRBJ2-4, with D maybe TRBD2 (7 bases). The CDR3 contains 15 residues. V was clipped by 1 base and J by 5 bases, with 13 bases between them. Germline V lookup: CDR1 SGDLS, CDR2 YYNGEE.

In this sample, this clonotype turned up many times. The rearrangement joins TRBV5-1 to TRBJ2-3; D might be TRBD1 or TRBD2, each matching 5 bases. Germline CDR1 reads SGHRS; CDR2 reads YFSETQ. The CDR3 runs to 12 residues. The V gene lost 6 bases and the J gene lost 6 bases, with 11 bases spanning the gap. Here the CDR3 DNA reads TGCGCCAGCAACTGGGGGTCTGATACGCAGTATTTT. Its protein is CASNWGSDTQYF.

This clonotype was recorded many times. The V gene is TRBV7-2, the J gene TRBJ1-1; tentatively, D is TRBD1 (6 bases). This CDR3 is 15 amino acids long. The V and J ends lost 5 bases and 4 bases respectively, with 17 bases between them. Germline CDR1 and CDR2: SGHTA and FQGNSA. The CDR3 region is CASSLATGSTTEAFF. The CDR3 DNA reads TGTGCCAGCAGCCTGGCGACAGGATCCACCACTGAAGCTTTCTTT.

This clonotype was seen repeatedly, ten times or more. The chain uses TRBV6-2 or TRBV6-3 and TRBJ1-1, with TRBD1 matching over 7 bases. There are 15 residues in the CDR3. Germline-derived CDR1 and CDR2 are MNHEY and SVGEGT. After removal of 7 bases from V and 6 bases from J, the junction contained 14 bases not matched to a gene. The CDR3 DNA follows: TGTGCCAGCAACGACAGGGTCTCCCTACCGGCTGAAGCTTTCTTT. As protein: CASNDRVSLPAEAFF.

The chain joins TRBV28 to TRBJ2-3, with a tentative D call TRBD2 (6 bases). Germline CDR1 MDHEN, CDR2 SYDVKM. The CDR3 has 15 amino acids. With 7 bases removed from V and 6 bases from J, the gap between germline ends came to 20 bases. CDR3 DNA sequence: TGTGCCAGCAAAGGGACTCAGCTCCTGGGGGATACGCAGTATTTT. It is translated as CASKGTQLLGDTQYF.

This clonotype was recorded many times. The gene calls are TRBV11-2 and TRBJ2-7; TRBD2 matches at 9 bases. This CDR3 contains 15 residues. Trimming cost V 4 bases and J 4 bases; bases outside gene matches: 8. Per the germline V gene, CDR1 is SGHAT and CDR2 is FQNNGV. In DNA, the CDR3 is TGTGCCAGCAGCTCGATAGCGGGGGTGCCGTACGAGCAGTACGTC. Its protein product is CASSSIAGVPYEQYV.

Remarks on this clonotype: A much larger clonotype is one base distant, so this may be a read error. The chain carries TRBV11-2 and TRBJ1-1; no firm D call. The V gene's germline CDR1 is SGHAT and CDR2 FQNNGV. The CDR3 loop spans 15 amino acids. CDR3 residues: CVSSLDSQGNTEAFF. CDR3 sequence (DNA): TGTGTCAGCAGCTTAGATAGCCAAGGGAACACTGAAGCTTTCTTT.

This clonotype was seen a handful of times. The chain uses TRBV11-2 and TRBJ2-1; the match to TRBD2 covers 8 bases. The ends lost 4 bases at V and 0 bases at J; junction bases unmatched: 11. This CDR3 has 18 residues. CDR1 is SGHAT and CDR2 is FQNNGV in the germline V gene. CDR3 DNA sequence: TGTGCCAGCAGCTCGAGCGGGGGACCTTCCTCCTCCTACAATGAGCAGTTCTTC. Translated: CASSSSGGPSSSYNEQFF.

The chain joins TRBV5-6 to TRBJ1-2; no definite D call. The CDR3 contains 15 residues. The germline CDR1 and CDR2 sequences are SGHDT and YYEEEE. The V end lost 2 bases, the J end lost 2 bases, and 13 bases lay between the germline ends. The CDR3 is CASSLYSRLNYGYTF. For the CDR3, the DNA is TGTGCCAGCAGCTTATACAGCAGACTCAACTATGGCTACACCTTC.

This clonotype was seen many times. V and J are TRBV5-1 and TRBJ2-1; 11 bases are a match to TRBD2. Germline lookup yields CDR1 SGHRS and CDR2 YFSETQ. The CDR3 is made up of 16 amino acids. The trim removed 0 bases at V and 6 bases at J, leaving 5 bases unmatched. CDR3 DNA: TGCGCCAGCAGCTTGGCGCCTAGCGGGGGGTTCAATGAGCAGTTCTTC. It translates to CASSLAPSGGFNEQFF.

This clonotype was counted ten times or more. The chain has TRBV20-1 and TRBJ1-5; 7 bases are shared with TRBD1. The CDR3 runs 15 residues. V lost 1 base and J lost 6; bases outside the gene matches: 9. Per the germline V gene, CDR1 is DFQATT and CDR2 is SNEGSKA (reference sequence). In DNA, the CDR3 is TGCAGTGCTAGAGCCCAGGGGGGCGAACCTCAGCCCCAGCATTTT. Residues: CSARAQGGEPQPQHF.